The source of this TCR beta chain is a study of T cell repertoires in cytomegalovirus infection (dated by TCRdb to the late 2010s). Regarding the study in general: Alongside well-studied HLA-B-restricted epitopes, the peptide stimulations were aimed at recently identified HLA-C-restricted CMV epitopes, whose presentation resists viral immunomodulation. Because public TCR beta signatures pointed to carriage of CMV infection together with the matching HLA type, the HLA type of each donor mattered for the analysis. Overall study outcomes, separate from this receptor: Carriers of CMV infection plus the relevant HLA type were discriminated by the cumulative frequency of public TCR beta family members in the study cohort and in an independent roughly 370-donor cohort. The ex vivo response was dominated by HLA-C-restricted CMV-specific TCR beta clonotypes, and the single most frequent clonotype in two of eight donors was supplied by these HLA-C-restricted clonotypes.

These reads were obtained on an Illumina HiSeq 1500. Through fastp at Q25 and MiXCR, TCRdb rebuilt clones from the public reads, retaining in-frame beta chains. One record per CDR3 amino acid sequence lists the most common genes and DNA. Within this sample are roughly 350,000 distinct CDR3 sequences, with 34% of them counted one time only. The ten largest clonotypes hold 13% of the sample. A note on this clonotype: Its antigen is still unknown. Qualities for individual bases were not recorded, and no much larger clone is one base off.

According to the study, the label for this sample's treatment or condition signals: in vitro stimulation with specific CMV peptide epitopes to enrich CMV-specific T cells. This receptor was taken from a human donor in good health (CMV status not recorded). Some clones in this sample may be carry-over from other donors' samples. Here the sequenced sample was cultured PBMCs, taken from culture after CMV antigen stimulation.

The CDR3: CASSYPMEQSNGYTF. The nucleotide sequence reads TGTGCCAGCAGTTACCCCATGGAACAGTCCAATGGCTACACCTTC. The chain uses TRBV6-2 or TRBV6-3 and TRBJ1-2, with the D gene too uncertain to name. The V and J ends are trimmed by 2 bases and 6 bases, leaving 16 bases between them. From cysteine to phenylalanine, the CDR3 is 15 amino acids long. Only CDR3 DNA remains: 45 bases, in frame from the first base. CDR1 and CDR2, per the germline V gene, are MNHEY and SVGEGT.